The 21 T cell receptor beta chains in this list originate from one sample, sequenced in a study of CD8+ T cells in alopecia areata. cDNA prepared by RNA extraction and subsequent reverse transcription served as the template for sequencing. Here immunoSEQ multiplex PCR was the method, and the copy in TCRdb shows in-frame clones only, minus some. The sample has some 100,000 clones; just under 60% are singletons. Documented treatment: oral pan-JAK inhibitor, 5-10 mg twice daily. The source was CD8+ T cells sorted from blood, collected at approximately week 56, from a patient treated with tofacitinib. The receptors derive from a human donor with alopecia areata.

This clone has a handful of counts. DNA of the CDR3: TGTGCCAGCAAGGGCCGGTACAATGAGCAGTTCTTC. Protein: CASKGRYNEQFF. The chain links TRBV2 to TRBJ2-1; D remains unclear. V gave up 7 bases and J gave up 4 bases, with 8 bases separating them. Germline V gene lookup returns CDR1 SNHLY and CDR2 FYNNEI. The CDR3 totals 12 residues.

CDR3 nucleotides: TGTGCCAGCAGCTTGACGGTTAGCTACGAGCAGTACTTC. Translation: CASSLTVSYEQYF. The chain couples TRBV27 to TRBJ2-7; D uncertain. The V end lost 6 bases, the J end lost 3 bases, and 12 bases lay between the germline ends. CDR3 length equals 13 residues. The germline gives CDR1 MNHEY, CDR2 SMNVEV (reference sequence).

The genes are TRBV13 and TRBJ2-7; D could derive from TRBD1 or TRBD2 (6 bases each). This CDR3 has 16 residues. Trimming left V 1 base short and J 4 bases short, with 17 bases between. CDR1 is PRHDT, CDR2 FYEKMQ, per germline (reference sequence). Here the CDR3 reads CASSLVSGDTGYEQYF. CDR3 in DNA: TGTGCCAGCAGCTTAGTATCGGGGGACACGGGATACGAGCAGTACTTC.

The CDR3 nucleotides are TGTGCCAGCAGCTTCGGTGGGACAGGCTACGAGCAGTACTTC. Protein: CASSFGGTGYEQYF. V is TRBV7-3 and J is TRBJ2-7; 8 bases are shared with TRBD1. Per germline, CDR1 SGHTA and CDR2 FQGTGA. Trimming removed 3 bases from V and 3 bases from J; junction bases left unmatched: 4. This CDR3 region has 14 residues.

The chain's CDR3 is CASRQGSYEQYF. The CDR3 bases are TGTGCCAGCAGACAGGGGTCCTACGAGCAGTACTTC. V and J are TRBV2 and TRBJ2-7; 7 bases match TRBD1. The CDR3 runs to 12 residues. The germline gives CDR1 SNHLY, CDR2 FYNNEI. V gave up 6 bases and J gave up 1 base; unmatched junction bases: 0.

This clone was observed once. The rearrangement uses TRBV7-2 and TRBJ2-7; the match to TRBD2 covers 10 bases. Germline V gene sequence: CDR1 SGHTA, CDR2 FQGNSA. This CDR3 is 16 amino acids long. V was pared by 4 bases and J by 3 bases, with 9 bases of the junction left unmatched. CDR3 loop: CASSSSSGGTYYEQYF. The DNA for the CDR3 is TGTGCCAGCAGCTCCTCTAGCGGGGGTACCTACTACGAGCAGTACTTC.

The chain has TRBV30 and TRBJ2-3, with D unclear. The V end was cut by 0 bases, the J end by 4 bases, with 8 bases between. This CDR3 is 13 amino acids long. Germline V gives CDR1 GTSNPN, CDR2 SVGIG (reference sequence). The CDR3 region is CAWSVSSADTQYF. The CDR3 DNA is TGTGCCTGGAGTGTTTCGAGCGCAGATACGCAGTATTTT.

This chain uses TRBV13 with TRBJ2-3, with D possibly matching TRBD2 (6 bases). The CDR3 covers 14 residues. Looked up from germline, CDR1 is PRHDT and CDR2 is FYEKMQ (reference sequence). Trimming took 3 bases from V and 4 from J, leaving 11 bases between them. The CDR3 bases are TGTGCCAGCAGCTTCCCTAGCGCGGCAGATACGCAGTATTTT. It specifies CASSFPSAADTQYF.

The chain is built from TRBV13 and TRBJ2-1, with D possibly being TRBD1 (8 bases). The V end was cut by 4 bases, the J end by 3 bases, with 16 bases between. The germline V gene has CDR1 PRHDT and CDR2 FYEKMQ (reference sequence). The CDR3 is 16 residues long. CDR3: CASSSGTGGDYNEQFF. The CDR3 DNA is TGTGCCAGCAGCTCCGGAACAGGGGGGGACTACAATGAGCAGTTCTTC.

The rearrangement joins TRBV5-6 to TRBJ1-5; D gene ambiguous. Germline assignment: CDR1 SGHDT and CDR2 YYEEEE. Between the trimmed V and J ends, which lost 0 bases and 1 base, there was a span of 5 bases. This CDR3 has 14 amino acids. CDR3 nucleotides: TGTGCCAGCAGCTTGGGCACAAGCAATCAGCCCCAGCATTTT. It translates to CASSLGTSNQPQHF. Drawing the rest from reference TRBV5-6 and TRBJ1-5, the complete variable domain is DAGVTQSPTHLIKTRGQQVTLRCSPKSGHDTVSWYQQALGQGPQFIFQYYEEEERQRGNFPDRFSGHQFPNYSSELNVNALLLGDSALYLCASSLGTSNQPQHFGDGTRLSIL.

The chain recombines TRBV30 with TRBJ1-2; no clear D. From germline, CDR1 is GTSNPN and CDR2 SVGIG (reference sequence). The CDR3 consists of 12 residues. V was shortened by 2 bases and J by 8 bases, with 12 bases between the two germline ends. CDR3 sequence: CAWSFQRRGYTF. In nucleotides, the CDR3 is TGTGCCTGGAGTTTCCAGAGACGCGGCTACACCTTC.

The sample holds a few counts of this clone. The gene calls are TRBV5-6 and TRBJ2-3; no clear D. The V gene lost 4 bases and the J gene lost 0 bases, with 9 bases spanning the gap. CDR1 and CDR2 (germline): SGHDT, YYEEEE. CDR3 length: 14 residues. Here the CDR3 reads CASSRRASTDTQYF. Here the CDR3 DNA reads TGTGCCAGCAGCCGACGGGCTAGCACAGATACGCAGTATTTT. Supplemented by reference TRBV5-6 and TRBJ2-3, the full variable domain reads DAGVTQSPTHLIKTRGQQVTLRCSPKSGHDTVSWYQQALGQGPQFIFQYYEEEERQRGNFPDRFSGHQFPNYSSELNVNALLLGDSALYLCASSRRASTDTQYFGPGTRLTVL.

CDR3 in amino acids: CSVERQGADGYTF. The CDR3 nucleotides are TGCAGCGTTGAGAGACAGGGGGCGGATGGCTACACCTTC. This chain connects TRBV29-1 to TRBJ1-2, with TRBD1 matching over 10 bases. The germline CDR1 and CDR2 sequences are SQVTM and ANQGSEA. The CDR3 consists of 13 residues. Trimming cost V 3 bases and J 6 bases; bases outside gene matches: 4.

The rearrangement joins TRBV4-1 to TRBJ1-1, with 7 bases lining up with TRBD1. Germline CDR1 and CDR2: MGHRA and YSYEKL. With 8 bases clipped from V and 5 bases from J, the junction kept 5 bases outside the gene matches. The CDR3 contains 12 residues. The CDR3 region has the DNA TGCGCCAGCGGCAGGGGGTTTACTGAAGCTTTCTTT. Protein product: CASGRGFTEAFF.

This sequence joins TRBV6-1 and TRBJ1-5; D not certain. This CDR3 spans 16 amino acids. Germline CDR1 reads MNHNS; CDR2 reads SASEGT. V was shortened by 3 bases and J by 1 base, with 13 bases between the two germline ends. CDR3 loop: CASSELVGRSNQPQHF. Written as DNA, the CDR3 is TGTGCCAGCAGTGAGCTCGTCGGGCGGAGCAATCAGCCCCAGCATTTT.

The rearrangement uses TRBV30 and TRBJ2-1; 14 nucleotides align to TRBD2. The CDR3 has 15 residues. Germline CDR1 reads GTSNPN; CDR2 reads SVGIG (reference sequence). J lost 5 bases, V lost 5 bases, and 5 bases had no gene match. CDR3 bases: TGTGCCTGGGGCGCGGGACTAGCGGGGGACAATGAGCAGTTCTTC. Its translation is CAWGAGLAGDNEQFF.

The rearrangement joins TRBV12-5 to TRBJ1-5; D not certain. CDR3 length equals 14 residues. V was shortened by 4 bases and J by 0 bases, with 7 bases between the two germline ends. Looked up from germline, CDR1 is LGHNT and CDR2 is FRNRAP. CDR3 bases: TGTGCTAGTGGTTACAGTTATAGCAATCAGCCCCAGCATTTT. It specifies CASGYSYSNQPQHF.

This clone was seen once. This sequence joins TRBV7-3 and TRBJ2-1, with a tentative D call TRBD2 (5 bases). Germline V lookup: CDR1 SGHTA, CDR2 FQGTGA. The CDR3 spans 12 residues. V lost 4 bases, J lost 8 bases, and 9 bases lay in between. CDR3 loop: CASSSLGHEQFF. In DNA form, the CDR3 reads TGTGCCAGCAGCTCACTAGGGCATGAGCAGTTCTTC.

The chain employs TRBV4-2 and TRBJ2-3, with TRBD2 as a possible D gene (6 bases). CDR1 LGHNA and CDR2 YNFKEQ come from the germline V gene. Trimming took off 3 bases at V and 2 bases at J, with 12 bases between the two ends. The CDR3 runs 15 residues. In DNA, the CDR3 is TGTGCCAGCAGCCAGGATCCGGGGGACACAGATACGCAGTATTTT. This translates into CASSQDPGDTDTQYF.

The chain's CDR3 is CASSGDGPLSNQPQHF. In nucleotides, the CDR3 is TGTGCCAGTAGTGGGGATGGACCCCTTAGCAATCAGCCCCAGCATTTT. The chain is built from TRBV19 and TRBJ1-5; D gene unclear. V was clipped by 5 bases and J by 0 bases, with 14 bases between them. The germline gives CDR1 LNHDA, CDR2 SQIVND (reference sequence). CDR3 length: 16 residues.

This chain connects TRBV7-9 to TRBJ2-5, with TRBD2 matching 12 bases. The CDR3 has 17 amino acids. The junction had 6 bases not matched to a gene; V was cut back by 1 base and J by 3 bases. Germline V gene lookup returns CDR1 SEHNR and CDR2 FQNEAQ (reference sequence). As DNA, the CDR3 is TGTGCCAGCAGCTTAGGGGAGGGACTAGCGGGCGAAGAGACCCAGTACTTC. As protein: CASSLGEGLAGEETQYF.